This TCR beta chain emerged from a study of PD-L1 blockade in urothelial cancer. Looking at the study overall: Bladder-origin urothelial cancer in males described about 85% of the roughly 29 patients. Blood samples had a median of 141,255 T cells, 80,000 to 100,000 unique TCRs, and clonality 0.080.

This clone is a singleton in its sample. J was trimmed by 4 bases and V by 4 bases; bases with no gene match: 11. The CDR3 contains 16 residues. CDR1 and CDR2 (germline): SGHRS, YFSETQ. The study enrolled patients with locally advanced or metastatic urothelial carcinoma. The authors spiked synthetic TCR analog templates into each PCR. This table comes from immunoSEQ multiplex PCR, and its TCRdb copy is limited to in-frame clones, with some not included. The table shows tens of thousands of clones, with about 90% occurring only once. This TCR came from a woman between 65 and 79 years old with urothelial cancer. The chain links TRBV5-1 to TRBJ2-5; TRBD1 agrees at 9 bases. Sequences were derived from PBMCs, sampled around atezolizumab (anti-PD-L1) treatment. CDR3: CASSPGTGWEGETQYF. The DNA for the CDR3 is TGCGCCAGCAGCCCCGGGACAGGGTGGGAAGGAGAGACCCAGTACTTC. Variable domain in full (rest from reference TRBV5-1 and TRBJ2-5): KAGVTQTPRYLIKTRGQQVTLSCSPISGHRSVSWYQQTPGQGLQFLFEYFSETQRNKGNFPGRFSGRQFSNSRSEMNVSTLELGDSALYLCASSPGTGWEGETQYFGPGTRLLVL.